What follows is one T cell receptor beta chain and its context. Its specificity is not known. The data stem from a study of T-cell reconstitution after alpha-beta-depleted transplantation in children. General study findings and limits: In some patients, recipient T cells and intrathymic progenitors surviving conditioning explained high day-60 diversity.

The library targeted TCRbeta and was prepared with unique molecular identifiers. TCRdb fed the PCR reads into MiXCR, producing one record per CDR3 protein. The sample includes 700,000 to 850,000 distinct CDR3 sequences, 16% of them seen just once. The germline V and J ends were trimmed by 5 bases and 4 bases, with 12 bases remaining between them. The CDR3 loop spans 13 amino acids. Germline V gene lookup returns CDR1 DFQATT and CDR2 SNEGSKA (reference sequence). The chain employs TRBV20-1 and TRBJ1-5; no definite D call. The receptor was isolated from a male patient under 18 who had a stem cell transplant for acute lymphoblastic leukemia, so the T cells may come from the graft donor. Here the sequenced sample was PBMCs, mostly from graft donor cells, taken 360 days after TCRalphabeta/CD19-depleted stem cell transplant. The CDR3 DNA follows: TGCAGTGCTCGCCGGGCCCCTAATCAGCCCCAGCATTTT. It encodes CSARRAPNQPQHF.